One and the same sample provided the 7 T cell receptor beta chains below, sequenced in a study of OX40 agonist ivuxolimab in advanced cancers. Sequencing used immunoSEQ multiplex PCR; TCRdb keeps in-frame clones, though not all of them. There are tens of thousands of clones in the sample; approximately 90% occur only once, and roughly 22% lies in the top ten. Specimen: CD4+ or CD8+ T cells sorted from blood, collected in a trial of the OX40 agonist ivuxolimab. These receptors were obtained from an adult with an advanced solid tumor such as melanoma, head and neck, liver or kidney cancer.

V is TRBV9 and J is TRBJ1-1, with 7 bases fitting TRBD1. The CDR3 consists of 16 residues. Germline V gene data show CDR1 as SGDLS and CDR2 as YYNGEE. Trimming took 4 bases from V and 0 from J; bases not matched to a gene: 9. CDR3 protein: CASSQGGDPMNTEAFF. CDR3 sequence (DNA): TGTGCCAGCAGCCAGGGGGGGGATCCCATGAACACTGAAGCTTTCTTT.

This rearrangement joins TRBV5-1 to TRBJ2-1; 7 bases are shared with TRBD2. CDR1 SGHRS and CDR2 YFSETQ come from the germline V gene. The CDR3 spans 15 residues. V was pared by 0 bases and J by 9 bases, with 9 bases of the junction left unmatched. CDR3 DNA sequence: TGCGCCAGCAGCTTGGTGGCTAGCGGACGGAGTGAGCAGTTCTTC. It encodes CASSLVASGRSEQFF.

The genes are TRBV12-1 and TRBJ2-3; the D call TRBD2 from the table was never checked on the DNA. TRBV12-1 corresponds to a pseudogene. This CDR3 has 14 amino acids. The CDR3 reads CASSPPSPTDTQYF. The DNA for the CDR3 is TGTGCCAGCAGCCCCCCTAGCCCCACAGATACGCAGTATTTT.

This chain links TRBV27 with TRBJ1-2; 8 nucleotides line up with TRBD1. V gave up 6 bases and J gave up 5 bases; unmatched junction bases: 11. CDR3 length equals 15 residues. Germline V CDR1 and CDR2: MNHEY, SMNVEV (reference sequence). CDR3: CASSFGTQGDYGYTF. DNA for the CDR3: TGTGCCAGCAGCTTTGGGACACAGGGGGATTATGGCTACACCTTC.

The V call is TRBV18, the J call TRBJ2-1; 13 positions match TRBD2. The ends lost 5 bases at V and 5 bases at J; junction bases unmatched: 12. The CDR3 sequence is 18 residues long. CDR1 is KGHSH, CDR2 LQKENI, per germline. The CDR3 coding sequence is TGTGCCAGCTCATTCTCCGGGACTAGCGGGAACTTGGACAATGAGCAGTTCTTC. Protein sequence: CASSFSGTSGNLDNEQFF.

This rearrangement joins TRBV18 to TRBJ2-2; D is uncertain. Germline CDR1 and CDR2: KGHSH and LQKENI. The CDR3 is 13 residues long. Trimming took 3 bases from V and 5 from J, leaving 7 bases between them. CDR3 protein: CASSPQVTGELFF. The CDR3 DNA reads TGTGCCAGCTCACCCCAAGTAACCGGGGAGCTGTTTTTT.

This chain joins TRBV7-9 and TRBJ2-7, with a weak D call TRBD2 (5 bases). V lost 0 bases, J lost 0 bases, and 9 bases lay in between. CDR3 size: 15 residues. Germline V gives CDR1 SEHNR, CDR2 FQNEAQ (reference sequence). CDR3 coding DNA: TGTGCCAGCAGCTTAGCTGGCGACTACTCCTACGAGCAGTACTTC. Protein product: CASSLAGDYSYEQYF.